This T cell receptor (beta chain) stems from a study of cytomegalovirus exposure and HLA in healthy donors. Whole-study results and caveats: Cytomegalovirus status, reportedly, was diagnosed with high specificity and sensitivity by the classifier.

The germline V and J ends were trimmed by 7 bases and 0 bases, with 15 bases remaining between them. The CDR3 runs 16 residues. Germline assignment: CDR1 LNHDA and CDR2 SQIVND (reference sequence). Primers included in the PCR were 60 Vbeta and 13 Jbeta primers. Sequencing was performed with immunoSEQ multiplex PCR; in TCRdb, only in-frame clones are kept and a portion is missing. The repertoire holds some 90,000 clones, approximately 80% seen once, with approximately 3.9% in the top ten. As to this clone: Its antigen is still unknown.

The material sequenced was PBMCs. The chain is built from TRBV19 and TRBJ2-2; D possibly corresponds to TRBD2 (7 bases). This sequence was found in a woman in her seventies in good health and CMV-seropositive. DNA for the CDR3: TGTGCCAGTACCGGGGGGCCAGCATCGAACACCGGGGAGCTGTTTTTT. This codes for CASTGGPASNTGELFF.